Shown below are 19 T cell receptor beta chains from a single sample sequenced in a study of shared clonotypes between healthy human individuals. This table comes from immunoSEQ multiplex PCR, and its TCRdb copy is limited to in-frame clones, with some not included. The sample includes more than 1 million clones, 75% to 80% of them seen just once. Sequenced material: memory CD4+ T cells from PBMCs. Subset of the sample: CD45RA-negative fraction. All receptors come from a man between 18 and 35 years old in good health. Some clones in this sample may be carry-over from other donors' samples.

In its sample, this clone was seen many times. This chain links TRBV28 with TRBJ2-7; D remains ambiguous. Trimming took off 5 bases at V and 1 base at J, with 18 bases between the two ends. This CDR3 has 16 amino acids. The germline gives CDR1 MDHEN, CDR2 SYDVKM. CDR3 bases: TGTGCCAGCAGTACCCTTGGCGGCGTCCCTTCCTACGAGCAGTACTTC. Amino acids: CASSTLGGVPSYEQYF.

The chain uses TRBV7-2 and TRBJ2-5, with a weak D call TRBD2 (5 bases). With 2 bases removed from V and 5 bases from J, the gap between germline ends came to 15 bases. The germline V gene encodes CDR1 SGHTA and CDR2 FQGNSA. This CDR3 spans 15 amino acids. CDR3 DNA sequence: TGTGCCAGCAGCTTAAGAGGGAATTTAGGGGAGACCCAGTACTTC. Encoded protein: CASSLRGNLGETQYF. Using reference TRBV7-2 and TRBJ2-5 for the parts outside the CDR3, the full variable domain is GAGVSQSPSNKVTEKGKDVELRCDPISGHTALYWYRQSLGQGLEFLIYFQGNSAPDKSGLPSDRFSAERTGGSVSTLTIQRTQQEDSAVYLCASSLRGNLGETQYFGPGTRLLVL.

The chain couples TRBV14 to TRBJ2-6; D gene unclear. V was pared by 4 bases and J by 4 bases, with 5 bases between. This CDR3 has 13 amino acids. Germline CDR1 and CDR2: SGHDN and FVKESK. The CDR3 nucleotides are TGTGCCAGCAGCCCTCCCGGGGCCAACGTCCTGACTTTC. This codes for CASSPPGANVLTF.

The chain has TRBV29-1 and TRBJ2-7; 7 bases are a match to TRBD2. Per germline, CDR1 SQVTM and CDR2 ANQGSEA. This CDR3 spans 15 amino acids. Losses at the gene ends were 2 bases for V and 0 bases for J; bases not matched to a gene: 7. CDR3 amino acids: CSVESEASGSYEQYF. For the CDR3, the DNA is TGCAGCGTTGAATCGGAGGCTAGCGGCTCCTACGAGCAGTACTTC.

The gene calls are TRBV9 and TRBJ2-2; the D gene is possibly TRBD2 (6 bases). The CDR3 spans 16 residues. V shed 4 bases and J shed 0 bases, with 13 bases lying between them. The germline CDR1 and CDR2 sequences are SGDLS and YYNGEE. The chain's CDR3 is CASSPTSSSNTGELFF. DNA for the CDR3: TGTGCCAGCAGCCCGACTAGTAGTTCGAACACCGGGGAGCTGTTTTTT.

This chain links TRBV7-9 with TRBJ1-1, with TRBD1 identical over 9 bases. Germline trimming cut 5 bases from V and 11 bases from J; bases unmatched to any gene: 6. Germline V CDR1 and CDR2: SEHNR, FQNEAQ (reference sequence). The CDR3 sequence is 12 residues long. The CDR3 protein is CASSQYRGRAFF. For the CDR3, the DNA is TGTGCCAGCAGCCAATACAGGGGGCGTGCTTTCTTT.

This rearrangement joins TRBV7-2 to TRBJ1-2; the D gene is possibly TRBD1 (5 bases). This CDR3 is built from 14 residues. Germline V gene sequence: CDR1 SGHTA, CDR2 FQGNSA. Trimming took off 5 bases at V and 3 bases at J, with 13 bases between the two ends. Here the CDR3 DNA reads TGTGCCAGCAGCCCCCCTGTGACAGACTATGGCTACACCTTC. Translating gives CASSPPVTDYGYTF.

This chain connects TRBV5-1 to TRBJ2-3, with a weak D call TRBD1 (6 bases). Trimming left V 7 bases short and J 4 bases short, with 19 bases between. CDR1 and CDR2 (germline): SGHRS, YFSETQ. CDR3 length equals 15 residues. Here the CDR3 reads CASSPGRGGADTQYF. CDR3 nucleotide sequence: TGCGCCAGCTCCCCAGGCAGGGGTGGAGCAGATACGCAGTATTTT.

The chain uses TRBV2 and TRBJ1-2, with D perhaps matching TRBD1 (5 bases). Germline lookup yields CDR1 SNHLY and CDR2 FYNNEI. The V gene lost 9 bases and the J gene lost 4 bases, with 12 bases spanning the gap. This CDR3 has 12 amino acids. The CDR3 reads CASKGSLYGYTF. CDR3 sequence (DNA): TGTGCCAGTAAGGGGTCACTCTATGGCTACACCTTC.

V gene TRBV19 combines with J gene TRBJ2-5, with 8 positions matching TRBD1. Trimming at V came to 10 bases and at J to 0 bases, leaving 10 bases not matched to a gene. Germline loops: CDR1 LNHDA, CDR2 SQIVND (reference sequence). CDR3 length: 15 amino acids. The DNA for the CDR3 is TGTGCCACGGGTAGACAGGGGATGTACCAAGAGACCCAGTACTTC. Translated, it gives CATGRQGMYQETQYF.

The V gene is TRBV28, the J gene TRBJ2-2, with TRBD2 matching over 7 bases. Per germline, CDR1 MDHEN and CDR2 SYDVKM. J gave up 5 bases and V 4 bases, and 10 bases lay outside the gene matches. CDR3 length: 16 residues. CDR3 nucleotides: TGTGCCAGCAGTTCTATCGGACTAGTTAGGACCGGGGAGCTGTTTTTT. Its translation: CASSSIGLVRTGELFF. Filled out from reference TRBV28 and TRBJ2-2, the complete variable domain reads DVKVTQSSRYLVKRTGEKVFLECVQDMDHENMFWYRQDPGLGLRLIYFSYDVKMKEKGDIPEGYSVSREKKERFSLILESASTNQTSMYLCASSSIGLVRTGELFFGEGSRLTVL.

The chain combines TRBV23-1 with TRBJ2-6, with TRBD2 as a possible D gene (5 bases). TRBV23-1 is an ORF for which the function is uncertain. There are 16 residues in the CDR3. With 0 bases removed from V and 2 bases from J, the gap between germline ends came to 8 bases. CDR3 protein: CASSQSKGAGANVLTF. CDR3 in DNA: TGCGCCAGCAGTCAATCGAAGGGAGCTGGGGCCAACGTCCTGACTTTC.

The rearrangement uses TRBV4-2 and TRBJ2-6; TRBD1 agrees at 11 bases. Unmatched junction bases numbered 4, after V lost 0 bases and J lost 3 bases. CDR3 length: 18 residues. CDR1 LGHNA and CDR2 YNFKEQ come from the germline V gene. The CDR3 region has the DNA TGTGCCAGCAGCCAAGATTGGACAGGGGGCATTGGGGCCAACGTCCTGACTTTC. It is translated as CASSQDWTGGIGANVLTF.

This clone was counted many times. The gene calls are TRBV19 and TRBJ2-1; no firm D call. Germline V gene data show CDR1 as LNHDA and CDR2 as SQIVND (reference sequence). This CDR3 contains 16 residues. The ends were cut back, 1 base at V and 2 bases at J, with 12 bases in the middle. CDR3 sequence reads: CASSIGRPGAYNEQFF. The DNA for the CDR3 is TGTGCCAGTAGTATAGGACGCCCCGGAGCCTACAATGAGCAGTTCTTC.

For this clone: The sample carries other DNA sequences with the same CDR3. The chain uses TRBV2 and TRBJ1-6, with D hard to call. V lost 5 bases and J 9 bases, leaving 5 bases between the germline ends. Germline-derived CDR1 and CDR2 are SNHLY and FYNNEI. This CDR3 spans 11 amino acids. The chain's CDR3 is CASSRVSPLHF. The DNA for the CDR3 is TGTGCCAGCAGTAGGGTTTCACCCCTCCACTTT.

The genes are TRBV4-2 and TRBJ1-2; D remains ambiguous. Germline V gene sequence: CDR1 LGHNA, CDR2 YNFKEQ. CDR3 length equals 13 residues. V gave up 4 bases and J gave up 2 bases, with 8 bases separating them. In DNA form, the CDR3 reads TGTGCCAGCAGCCTAGCGGTCAACTATGGCTACACCTTC. It yields the protein CASSLAVNYGYTF.

Only a few counts were recorded for this clone. This sequence joins TRBV5-1 and TRBJ2-1; 11 nucleotides align to TRBD2. Germline V gene data show CDR1 as SGHRS and CDR2 as YFSETQ. CDR3 length: 16 amino acids. With 4 bases clipped from V and 7 bases from J, the junction kept 10 bases outside the gene matches. The CDR3 protein is CASSPPTSGGGNEQFF. CDR3 nucleotide sequence: TGCGCCAGCAGCCCTCCTACTAGCGGGGGAGGGAATGAGCAGTTCTTC.

A few counts support this clone. V is TRBV29-1 and J is TRBJ1-1; a possible D gene is TRBD1 (5 bases). Germline V lookup: CDR1 SQVTM, CDR2 ANQGSEA. V was clipped by 5 bases and J by 3 bases, with 16 bases between them. CDR3 length: 14 amino acids. CDR3 sequence (DNA): TGCAGCGTTCATTTACAGGCAGTTTACACTGAAGCTTTCTTT. It is translated as CSVHLQAVYTEAFF.

This clone was seen many times. V gene TRBV5-4 combines with J gene TRBJ1-5; the D is unclear. This CDR3 contains 13 residues. Germline assignment: CDR1 SGHNT and CDR2 YYREEE (reference sequence). V shed 0 bases and J shed 7 bases, with 8 bases lying between them. This CDR3 reads CASSLGGEQPQHF. In DNA form, the CDR3 reads TGTGCCAGCAGCTTGGGAGGAGAGCAGCCCCAGCATTTT.